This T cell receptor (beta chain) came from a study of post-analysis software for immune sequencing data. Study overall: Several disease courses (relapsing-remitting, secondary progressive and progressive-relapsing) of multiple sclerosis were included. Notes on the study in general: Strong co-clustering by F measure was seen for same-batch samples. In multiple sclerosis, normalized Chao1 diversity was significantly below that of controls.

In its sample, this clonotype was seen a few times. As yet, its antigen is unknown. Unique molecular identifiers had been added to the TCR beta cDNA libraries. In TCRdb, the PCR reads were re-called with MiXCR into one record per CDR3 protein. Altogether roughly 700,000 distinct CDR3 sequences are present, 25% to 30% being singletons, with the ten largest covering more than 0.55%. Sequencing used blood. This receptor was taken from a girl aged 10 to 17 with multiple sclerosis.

Here the CDR3 reads CASSQDAGPGSYNEQFF. CDR3 nucleotides: TGCGCCAGCAGCCAAGATGCAGGGCCTGGGTCCTACAATGAGCAGTTCTTC. The rearrangement uses TRBV4-3 and TRBJ2-1; D is perhaps TRBD1 (5 bases). There are 17 residues in the CDR3. V was cut by 0 bases and J by 1 base, with 13 bases left in between. CDR1 is LGHNA and CDR2 is YSLEER in the germline V gene.